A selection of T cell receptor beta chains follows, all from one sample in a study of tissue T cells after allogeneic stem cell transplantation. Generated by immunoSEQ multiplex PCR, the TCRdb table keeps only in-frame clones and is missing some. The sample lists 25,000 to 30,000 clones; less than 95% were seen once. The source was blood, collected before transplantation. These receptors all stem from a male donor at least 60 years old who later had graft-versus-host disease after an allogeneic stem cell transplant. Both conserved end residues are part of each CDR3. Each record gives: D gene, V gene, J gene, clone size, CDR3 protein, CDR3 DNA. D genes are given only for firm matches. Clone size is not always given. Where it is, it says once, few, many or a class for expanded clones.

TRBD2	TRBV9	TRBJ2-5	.	CASSWGGAQGTQYF	TGTGCCAGCAGCTGGGGAGGGGCGCAGGGGACCCAGTACTTC
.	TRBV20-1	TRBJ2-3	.	CSGFFRGTQYF	TGCAGCGGCTTTTTCAGGGGTACGCAGTATTTT
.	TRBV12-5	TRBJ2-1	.	CASGLVHVGSSYNEQFF	TGTGCTAGTGGTTTGGTACATGTCGGCAGCTCCTACAATGAGCAGTTCTTC
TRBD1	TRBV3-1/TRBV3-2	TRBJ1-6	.	CASSHRGRVAYNSPLHF	TGTGCCAGCAGTCACAGGGGGCGGGTTGCCTATAATTCACCCCTCCACTTT
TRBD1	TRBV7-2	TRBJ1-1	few	CASSPRTGSTEAFF	TGTGCCAGCAGCCCTCGGACAGGGAGCACTGAAGCTTTCTTT
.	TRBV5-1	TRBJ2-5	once	CASSFGTKETQYF	TGCGCCAGCAGTTTCGGGACAAAAGAGACCCAGTACTTC
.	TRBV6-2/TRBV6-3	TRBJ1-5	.	CASSYGPRQPQHF	TGTGCCAGCAGTTACGGCCCCCGCCAGCCCCAGCATTTT
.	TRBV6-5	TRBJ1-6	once	CASRGELGRNSPLHF	TGTGCCAGCAGGGGGGAATTGGGGCGGAATTCACCCCTCCACTTT
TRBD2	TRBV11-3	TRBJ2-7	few	CASSVEGTSGYNYEQYF	TGTGCCAGCAGCGTCGAAGGGACTAGCGGGTATAACTACGAGCAGTACTTC
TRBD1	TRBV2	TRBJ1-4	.	CASSGQGSEKLFF	TGTGCCAGCAGTGGACAGGGGAGTGAAAAACTGTTTTTT
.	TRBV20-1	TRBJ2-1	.	CSCQLEDEQFF	TGCAGTTGCCAACTCGAGGATGAGCAGTTCTTC
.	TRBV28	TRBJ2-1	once	CASSASRGNNYNEQFF	TGTGCCAGCAGTGCCTCTCGGGGAAATAACTACAATGAGCAGTTCTTC
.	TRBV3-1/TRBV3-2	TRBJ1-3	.	CASSPLAGNTIYF	TGTGCCAGCAGCCCTTTGGCTGGAAACACCATATATTTT
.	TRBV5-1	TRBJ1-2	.	CASSSNPKWGVKGRGYTF	TGCGCCAGCAGCTCGAACCCGAAATGGGGTGTTAAAGGCCGGGGCTACACCTTC
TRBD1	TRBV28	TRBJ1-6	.	CASSLRGQGGSPLHF	TGTGCCAGCAGTTTAAGAGGCCAGGGGGGTTCACCCCTCCACTTT
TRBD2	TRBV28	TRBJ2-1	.	CASRQTSGRVFF	TGTGCCAGCAGACAGACTAGCGGGAGGGTGTTCTTC
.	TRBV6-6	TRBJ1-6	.	CASSSDRKRTLHF	TGTGCCAGCAGTTCAGACAGGAAACGCACCCTCCACTTT
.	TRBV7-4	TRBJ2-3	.	CASSLTTFPKDTQYF	TGTGCCAGCAGCTTAACAACTTTCCCCAAAGATACGCAGTATTTT
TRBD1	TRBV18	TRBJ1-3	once	CASSSQGTGNTIYF	TGTGCCAGCTCATCACAGGGGACAGGAAACACCATATATTTT
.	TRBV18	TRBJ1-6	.	CASSPLRPGDNSPLHF	TGTGCCAGCTCACCACTGAGGCCGGGGGATAATTCACCCCTCCACTTT
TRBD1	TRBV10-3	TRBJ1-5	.	CAITSDRTNQPQHF	TGTGCCATCACCTCGGACAGGACCAATCAGCCCCAGCATTTT
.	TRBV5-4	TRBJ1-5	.	CASSFGSGGSNQPQHF	TGTGCCAGCAGCTTTGGCAGTGGGGGGTCCAATCAGCCCCAGCATTTT
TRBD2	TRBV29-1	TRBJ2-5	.	CSAAGTRTQETQYF	TGCAGCGCCGCCGGGACTAGGACCCAAGAGACCCAGTACTTC
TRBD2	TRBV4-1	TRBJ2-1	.	CASKRGGNEQFF	TGCGCCAGTAAGCGGGGGGGGAATGAGCAGTTCTTC
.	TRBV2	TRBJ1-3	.	CASGANAGNTIYF	TGTGCCAGCGGGGCGAACGCTGGAAACACCATATATTTT
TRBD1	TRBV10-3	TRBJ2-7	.	CAISSWTGVGYEQYF	TGTGCCATCAGTAGCTGGACAGGGGTGGGCTACGAGCAGTACTTC
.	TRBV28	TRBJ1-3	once	CASIALGNTIYF	TGTGCCAGCATCGCCTTAGGAAACACCATATATTTT